This TCR beta chain was profiled in a study of spatial heterogeneity in lung cancer. Time point here: sample taken at primary tumor resection. Unsorted whole RNA from tumor, nontumor lung or frozen PBMC underwent sequencing. TCRdb reprocessed the 5' RACE reads with MiXCR, giving one entry per CDR3 protein. There are about 82,000 distinct CDR3 sequences in the sample; 10% to 15% occur only once, and around 4.3% lies in the top ten. This clonotype has ten or more counts. The germline gives CDR1 LNHDA, CDR2 SQIVND (reference sequence). The ends lost 4 bases at V and 3 bases at J; junction bases unmatched: 16. The CDR3 covers 18 residues.

The source of this sequence is a male donor with early-stage non-small cell lung cancer. The sequencing used PBMCs, collected at surgery. The V and J genes are TRBV19 and TRBJ2-3; 7 positions agree with TRBD2. CDR3 residues: CASSRPTAGRAETDTQYF. Written as DNA, the CDR3 is TGTGCCAGTAGTAGACCGACCGCGGGGAGGGCCGAAACAGATACGCAGTATTTT. The full variable domain, rest sourced from reference TRBV19 and TRBJ2-3, is DGGITQSPKYLFRKEGQNVTLSCEQNLNHDAMYWYRQDPGQGLRLIYYSQIVNDFQKGDIAEGYSVSREKKESFPLTVTSAQKNPTAFYLCASSRPTAGRAETDTQYFGPGTRLTVL.